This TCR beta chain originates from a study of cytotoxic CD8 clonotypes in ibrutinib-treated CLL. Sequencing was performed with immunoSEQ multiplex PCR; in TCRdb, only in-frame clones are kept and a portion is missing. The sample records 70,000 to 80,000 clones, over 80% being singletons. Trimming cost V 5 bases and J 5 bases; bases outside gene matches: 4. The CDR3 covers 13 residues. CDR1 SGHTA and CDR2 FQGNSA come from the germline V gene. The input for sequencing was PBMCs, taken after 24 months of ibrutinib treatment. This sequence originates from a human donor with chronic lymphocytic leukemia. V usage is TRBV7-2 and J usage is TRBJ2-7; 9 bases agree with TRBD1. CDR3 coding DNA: TGTGCCAGCAGCCCGGACAGGGGCAACGAGCAGTACTTC. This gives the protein CASSPDRGNEQYF.